This T cell receptor beta chain was profiled in a study of T cell repertoires in aging, cancer and after chemotherapy. TRB rearrangements spanning V, D and J were amplified using mixed TRB-A/B primers. TCRdb called the multiplex PCR reads again in MiXCR, with one record for every CDR3 protein. Of approximately 13,000 distinct CDR3 sequences in the sample, 20% to 30% are singletons; the top ten hold approximately 2.5%. V lost 7 bases and J 0 bases, leaving 16 bases between the germline ends. The CDR3 runs 15 residues. Per the germline V gene, CDR1 is SGHRS and CDR2 is YFSETQ. TCR beta rearrangements were amplified from peripheral blood genomic DNA.

The TCR comes from a human donor in good health. The sample consisted of blood. This chain connects TRBV5-1 to TRBJ2-5, with D maybe TRBD1 (7 bases). CDR3 sequence (DNA): TGCGCCAGCGCGGAGGGGGCTCTTTACCAAGAGACCCAGTACTTC. Translating gives CASAEGALYQETQYF.